The clone carrying this T cell receptor beta chain has just a few counts. The data originate from a study of T-cell memory formation after mild COVID-19. Study in general: Each donor largely had its own TCR clusters.

Germline CDR1 is SEHNR and CDR2 is FQNEAQ (reference sequence). V was shortened by 2 bases and J by 3 bases, with 14 bases between the two germline ends. This CDR3 has 16 amino acids. TCRdb fed the 5' RACE reads into MiXCR, producing one record per CDR3 protein. Of more than 110,000 distinct CDR3 sequences listed, 11% to 15% are singletons. The TCR sequence derives from an adult woman who had mild COVID-19 (a few samples of this study predate the infection). Cell type and time point are not known. Sequencing was carried out using PBMCs or a T cell subset sorted from them (not recorded which). The chain combines TRBV7-9 with TRBJ2-1; D remains ambiguous. The DNA for the CDR3 is TGTGCCAGCAGCTTACTGCTGGTTTCTTTCTACAATGAGCAGTTCTTC. Translation gives CASSLLLVSFYNEQFF.